Only a few counts were recorded for the clone carrying this T cell receptor (beta chain). Its antigen is undetermined. Other DNA sequences from this sample encode an identical CDR3 as well. Generated by immunoSEQ multiplex PCR, the TCRdb table keeps only in-frame clones and is missing some. This sample has about 2.4 million clones; approximately 92% occur once, and the top ten carry around 0.14%. Germline lookup yields CDR1 GTSNPN and CDR2 SVGIG (reference sequence). The CDR3 is 13 amino acids. Germline trimming cut 0 bases from V and 4 bases from J; bases unmatched to any gene: 2. This entry belongs to a study of shared clonotypes between healthy human individuals. About the study: Each donor had three CD4 naive, three CD4 memory, two CD8 naive and one CD8 memory plate. Findings and limits, study-wide: Naive CD4 clonotypes were shared across several donors at roughly 4.6%.

A CD45RA+ naive subset and a CD45RA-negative memory subset were split from CD4+ cells. This TCR was sampled from a man aged 18 to 29 in good health. V usage is TRBV30 and J usage is TRBJ1-1; TRBD1 matches at 7 bases. What was sequenced was naive CD4+ T cells sorted from blood. Regarding subset: CD45RA+ positively selected. The CDR3: CAWSVRQGTEAFF. Written as DNA, the CDR3 is TGTGCCTGGAGTGTAAGACAGGGCACTGAAGCTTTCTTT.